This T cell receptor beta chain was observed in a study of blood T cell repertoires in COVID-19. The method was immunoSEQ multiplex PCR; TCRdb's version includes in-frame clones alone and lacks a portion of them. The sample lists approximately 180,000 clones, 85% occurring once. Per germline, CDR1 SGHTA and CDR2 FQGTGA. Trimming removed 0 bases from V and 3 bases from J, with 11 bases in between. The CDR3 is 15 amino acids. The chain joins TRBV7-3 to TRBJ1-2; D possibly corresponds to TRBD1 (5 bases). The sample comprised peripheral blood. This sequence was found in a person aged 65 to 85 with COVID-19, enrolled during active disease. The CDR3 DNA reads as TGTGCCAGCAGCTTAACGCGGGGCAGCTACTATGGCTACACCTTC. It yields the protein CASSLTRGSYYGYTF. Together with reference TRBV7-3 and TRBJ1-2, the CDR3 gives the full variable domain: GAGVSQTPSNKVTEKGKYVELRCDPISGHTALYWYRQSLGQGPEFLIYFQGTGAADDSGLPNDRFFAVRPEGSVSTLKIQRTERGDSAVYLCASSLTRGSYYGYTFGSGTRLTVV.